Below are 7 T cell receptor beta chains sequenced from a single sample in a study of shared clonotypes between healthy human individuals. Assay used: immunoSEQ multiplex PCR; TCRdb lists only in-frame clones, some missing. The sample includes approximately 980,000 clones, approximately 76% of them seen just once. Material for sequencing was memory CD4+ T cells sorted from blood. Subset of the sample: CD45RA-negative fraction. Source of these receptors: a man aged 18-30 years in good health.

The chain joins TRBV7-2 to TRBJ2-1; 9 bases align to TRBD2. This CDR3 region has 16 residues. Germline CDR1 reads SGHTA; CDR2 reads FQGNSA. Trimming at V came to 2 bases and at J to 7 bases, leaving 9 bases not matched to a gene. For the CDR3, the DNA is TGTGCCAGCAGCTTATCGGGGGCGGGAGGGCCGAATGAGCAGTTCTTC. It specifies CASSLSGAGGPNEQFF. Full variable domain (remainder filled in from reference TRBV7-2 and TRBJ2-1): GAGVSQSPSNKVTEKGKDVELRCDPISGHTALYWYRQSLGQGLEFLIYFQGNSAPDKSGLPSDRFSAERTGGSVSTLTIQRTQQEDSAVYLCASSLSGAGGPNEQFFGPGTRLTVL.

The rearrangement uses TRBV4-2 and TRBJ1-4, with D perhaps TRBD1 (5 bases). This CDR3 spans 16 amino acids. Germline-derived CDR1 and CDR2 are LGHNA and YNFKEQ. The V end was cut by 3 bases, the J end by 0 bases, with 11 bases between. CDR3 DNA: TGTGCCAGCAGCCAGGGTGGAGGGGCAACTAATGAAAAACTGTTTTTT. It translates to CASSQGGGATNEKLFF.

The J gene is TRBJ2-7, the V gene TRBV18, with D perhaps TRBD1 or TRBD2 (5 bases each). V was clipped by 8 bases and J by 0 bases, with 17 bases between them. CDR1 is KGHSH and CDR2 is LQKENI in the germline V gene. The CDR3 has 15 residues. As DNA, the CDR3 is TGTGCCAGCGGACCCGGGACGGGAAGCTCCTACGAGCAGTACTTC. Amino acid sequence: CASGPGTGSSYEQYF.

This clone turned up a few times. CDR3 DNA: TGTGCCAGCAGCAAGCAGCCGGGAGGCTATGGCTACACCTTC. As protein: CASSKQPGGYGYTF. The chain uses TRBV21-1 and TRBJ1-2. TRBV21-1 is a listed pseudogene. This CDR3 has 14 residues.

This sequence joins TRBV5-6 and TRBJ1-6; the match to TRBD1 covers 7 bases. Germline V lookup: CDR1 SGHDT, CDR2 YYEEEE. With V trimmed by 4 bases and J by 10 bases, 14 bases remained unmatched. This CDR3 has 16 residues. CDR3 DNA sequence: TGTGCCAGCAGCACTGGAGACAGGGTACGAGGGTCACCCCTCCACTTT. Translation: CASSTGDRVRGSPLHF. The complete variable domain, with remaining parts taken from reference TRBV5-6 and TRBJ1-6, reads DAGVTQSPTHLIKTRGQQVTLRCSPKSGHDTVSWYQQALGQGPQFIFQYYEEEERQRGNFPDRFSGHQFPNYSSELNVNALLLGDSALYLCASSTGDRVRGSPLHFGNGTRLTVT.

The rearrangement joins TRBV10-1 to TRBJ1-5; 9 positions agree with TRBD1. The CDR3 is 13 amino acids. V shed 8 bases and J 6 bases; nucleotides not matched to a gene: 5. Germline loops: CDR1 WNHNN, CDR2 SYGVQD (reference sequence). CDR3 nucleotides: TGCGCCAGCTCTCCGGGACAGGGTCAGCCCCAGCATTTT. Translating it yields CASSPGQGQPQHF.

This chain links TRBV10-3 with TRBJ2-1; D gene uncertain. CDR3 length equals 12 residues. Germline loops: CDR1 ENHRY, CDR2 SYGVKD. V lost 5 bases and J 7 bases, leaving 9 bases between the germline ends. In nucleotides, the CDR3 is TGTGCCATCAGTAACCCGGGTAATGAGCAGTTCTTC. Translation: CAISNPGNEQFF.